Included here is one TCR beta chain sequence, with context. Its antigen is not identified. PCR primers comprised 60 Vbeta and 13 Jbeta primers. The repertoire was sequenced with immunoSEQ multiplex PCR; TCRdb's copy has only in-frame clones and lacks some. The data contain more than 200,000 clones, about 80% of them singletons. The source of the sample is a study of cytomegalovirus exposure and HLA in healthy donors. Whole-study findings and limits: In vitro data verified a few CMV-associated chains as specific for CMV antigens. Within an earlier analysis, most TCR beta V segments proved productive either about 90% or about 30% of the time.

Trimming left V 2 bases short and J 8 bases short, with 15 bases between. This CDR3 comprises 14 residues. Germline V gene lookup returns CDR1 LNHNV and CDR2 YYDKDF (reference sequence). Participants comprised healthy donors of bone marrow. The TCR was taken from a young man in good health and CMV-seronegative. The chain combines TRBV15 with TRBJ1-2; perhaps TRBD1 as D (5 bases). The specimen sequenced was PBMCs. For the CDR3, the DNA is TGTGCCACCAGCAGACCCGGGGAGGGGCGAGGCTACACCTTC. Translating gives CATSRPGEGRGYTF.